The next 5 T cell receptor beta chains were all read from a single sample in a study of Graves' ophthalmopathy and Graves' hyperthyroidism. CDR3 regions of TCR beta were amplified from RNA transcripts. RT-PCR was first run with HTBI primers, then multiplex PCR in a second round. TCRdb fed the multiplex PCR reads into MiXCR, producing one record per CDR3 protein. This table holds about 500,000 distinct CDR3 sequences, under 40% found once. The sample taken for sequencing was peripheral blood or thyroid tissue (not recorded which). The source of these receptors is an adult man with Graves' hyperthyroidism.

CDR3 residues: CASSRDPPDRAGVADTQYF. CDR3 nucleotides: TGTGCCAGCAGCCGAGATCCCCCAGACAGGGCGGGGGTGGCAGATACGCAGTATTTT. The chain uses TRBV4-2 and TRBJ2-3; D assignment may be TRBD1 or TRBD2 (7 bases each). The CDR3 consists of 19 residues. Germline-derived CDR1 and CDR2 are LGHNA and YNFKEQ. V lost 4 bases, J lost 4 bases, and 27 bases lay in between.

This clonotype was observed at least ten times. The CDR3, as DNA: TGTGCCAGCAGGCGACAGGGTCGTTACACTGAAGCTTTCTTT. This codes for CASRRQGRYTEAFF. The V call is TRBV6-1, the J call TRBJ1-1; 7 bases fit TRBD1. The CDR3 contains 14 residues. Germline assignment: CDR1 MNHNS and CDR2 SASEGT. V gave up 6 bases and J gave up 3 bases; unmatched junction bases: 7.

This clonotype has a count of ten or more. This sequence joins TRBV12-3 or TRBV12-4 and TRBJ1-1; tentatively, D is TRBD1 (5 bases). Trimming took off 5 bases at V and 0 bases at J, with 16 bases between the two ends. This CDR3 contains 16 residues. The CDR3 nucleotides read TGTGCCAGCAGTCCTCACACCGGGACGGTGAACACTGAAGCTTTCTTT. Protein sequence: CASSPHTGTVNTEAFF.

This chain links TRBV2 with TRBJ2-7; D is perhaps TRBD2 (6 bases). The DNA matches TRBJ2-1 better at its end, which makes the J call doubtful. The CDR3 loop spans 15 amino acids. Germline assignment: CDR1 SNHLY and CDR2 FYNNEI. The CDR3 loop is CASRQLAQTHGEQFF. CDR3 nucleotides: TGTGCCAGCAGGCAACTAGCACAGACCCATGGTGAGCAGTTCTTC.

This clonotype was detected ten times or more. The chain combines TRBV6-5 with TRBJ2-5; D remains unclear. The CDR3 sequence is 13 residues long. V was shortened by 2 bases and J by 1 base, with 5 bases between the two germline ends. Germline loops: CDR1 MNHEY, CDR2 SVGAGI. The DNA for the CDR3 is TGTGCCAGCAGTTACATTAGCCAAGAGACCCAGTACTTC. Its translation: CASSYISQETQYF.